This T cell receptor beta chain was sequenced for a study of T cell changes during pregnancy in multiple sclerosis. The repertoire was sequenced with immunoSEQ multiplex PCR; TCRdb's copy has only in-frame clones and lacks some. The table has tens of thousands of clones, approximately 94% seen once. Germline V lookup: CDR1 SGHDN, CDR2 FVKESK. J gave up 8 bases and V 1 base, and 6 bases lay outside the gene matches. The length of the CDR3 is 15 residues. The specimen was CD4+ T cells from peripheral blood mononuclear cells, collected in the third trimester of pregnancy. This TCR was recovered from a female donor with multiple sclerosis, enrolled in a pregnancy study. This rearrangement joins TRBV14 to TRBJ1-4, with TRBD1 identical over 8 bases. The CDR3 protein is CASSQAQGAGEKLFF. The CDR3 nucleotides read TGTGCCAGCAGCCAAGCCCAGGGGGCAGGGGAAAAACTGTTTTTT.